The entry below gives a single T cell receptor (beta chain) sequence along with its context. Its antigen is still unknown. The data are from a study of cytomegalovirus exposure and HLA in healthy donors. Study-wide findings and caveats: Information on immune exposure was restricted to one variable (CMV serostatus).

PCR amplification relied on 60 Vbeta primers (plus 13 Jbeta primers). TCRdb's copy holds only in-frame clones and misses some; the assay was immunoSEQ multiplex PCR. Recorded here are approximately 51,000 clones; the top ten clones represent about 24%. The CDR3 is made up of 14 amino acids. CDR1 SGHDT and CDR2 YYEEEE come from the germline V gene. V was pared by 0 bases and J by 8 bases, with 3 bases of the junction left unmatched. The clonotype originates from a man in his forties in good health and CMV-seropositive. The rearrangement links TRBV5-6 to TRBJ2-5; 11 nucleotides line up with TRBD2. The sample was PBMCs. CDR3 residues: CASSLGLAGPTQYF. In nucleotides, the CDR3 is TGTGCCAGCAGCTTGGGACTAGCGGGGCCCACCCAGTACTTC.